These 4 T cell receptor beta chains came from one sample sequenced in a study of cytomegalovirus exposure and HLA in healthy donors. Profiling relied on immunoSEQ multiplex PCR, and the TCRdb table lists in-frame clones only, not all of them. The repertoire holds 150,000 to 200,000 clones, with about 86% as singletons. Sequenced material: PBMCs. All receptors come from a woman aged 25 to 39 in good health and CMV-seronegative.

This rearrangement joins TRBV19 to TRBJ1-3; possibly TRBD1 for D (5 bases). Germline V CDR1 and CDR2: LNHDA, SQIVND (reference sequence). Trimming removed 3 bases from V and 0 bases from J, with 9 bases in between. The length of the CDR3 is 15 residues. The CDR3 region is CASSILDISGNTIYF. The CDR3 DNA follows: TGTGCCAGTAGTATCCTGGACATCTCTGGAAACACCATATATTTT.

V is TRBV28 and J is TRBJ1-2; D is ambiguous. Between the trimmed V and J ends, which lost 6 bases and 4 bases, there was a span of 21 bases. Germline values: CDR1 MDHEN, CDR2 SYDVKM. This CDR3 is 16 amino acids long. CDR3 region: CASSPYETGIPYGYTF. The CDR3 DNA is TGTGCCAGCAGCCCTTATGAAACGGGGATCCCCTATGGCTACACCTTC.

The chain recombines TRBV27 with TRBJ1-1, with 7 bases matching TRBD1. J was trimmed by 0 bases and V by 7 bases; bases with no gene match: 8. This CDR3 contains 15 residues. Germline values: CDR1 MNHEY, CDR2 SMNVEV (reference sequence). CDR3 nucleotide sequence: TGTGCCAGCAAATTAAGGACAGGCATGAACACTGAAGCTTTCTTT. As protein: CASKLRTGMNTEAFF.

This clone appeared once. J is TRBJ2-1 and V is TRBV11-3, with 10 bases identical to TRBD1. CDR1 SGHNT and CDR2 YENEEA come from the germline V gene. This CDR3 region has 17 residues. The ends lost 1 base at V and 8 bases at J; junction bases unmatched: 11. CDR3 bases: TGTGCCAGCAGCTTAGGGGGCTGGGACAGGGGCGCCGATGAGCAGTTCTTC. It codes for CASSLGGWDRGADEQFF.